The clone carrying this TCR beta chain was counted between two and nine times. The antigen is undetermined. TCRdb ran MiXCR on the reads and lists one entry per CDR3 protein. The data hold fewer than 550,000 distinct CDR3 sequences, with roughly 29% observed a single time. This sample stems from a study of T cell repertoires in cytomegalovirus infection. The V gene end was trimmed by 6 bases and the J gene end by 8 bases; junction bases not matched to a gene: 5. There are 12 residues in the CDR3. CDR1 is SNHLY and CDR2 is FYNNEI in the germline V gene. Findings and caveats of the study: The ex vivo response was dominated by HLA-C-restricted CMV-specific TCR beta clonotypes. The cumulative frequency of public TCR beta families identified carriers of CMV plus the relevant HLA.

The chain links TRBV2 to TRBJ1-1; 8 bases are shared with TRBD1. This sequence originates from a human donor in good health (CMV status not recorded). Some clones in this sample may be carry-over from other donors' samples. Sequencing was done on a sample of PBMCs. CDR3 DNA: TGTGCCAGCAGCGCCCAGGGGGCCGAAGCTTTCTTT. This sequence encodes CASSAQGAEAFF.